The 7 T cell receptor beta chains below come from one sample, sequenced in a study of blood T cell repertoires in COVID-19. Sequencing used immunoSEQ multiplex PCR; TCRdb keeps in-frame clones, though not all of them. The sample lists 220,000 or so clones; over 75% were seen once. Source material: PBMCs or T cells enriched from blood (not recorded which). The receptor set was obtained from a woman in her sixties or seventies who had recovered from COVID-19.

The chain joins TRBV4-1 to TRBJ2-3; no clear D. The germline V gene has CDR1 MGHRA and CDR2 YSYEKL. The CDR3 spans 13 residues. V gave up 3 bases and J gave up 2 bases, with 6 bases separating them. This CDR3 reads CASSQPYTDTQYF. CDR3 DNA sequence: TGCGCCAGCAGCCAGCCCTACACAGATACGCAGTATTTT.

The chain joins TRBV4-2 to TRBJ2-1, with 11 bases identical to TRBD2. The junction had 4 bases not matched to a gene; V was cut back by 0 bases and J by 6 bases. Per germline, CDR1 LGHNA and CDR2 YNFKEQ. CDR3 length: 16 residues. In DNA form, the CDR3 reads TGTGCCAGCAGCCAAGATGTAGCGGGGGGGCGCAATGAGCAGTTCTTC. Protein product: CASSQDVAGGRNEQFF.

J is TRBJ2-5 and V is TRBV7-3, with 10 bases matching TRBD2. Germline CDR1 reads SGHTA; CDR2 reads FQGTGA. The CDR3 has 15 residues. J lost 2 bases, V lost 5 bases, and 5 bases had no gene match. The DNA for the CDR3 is TGTGCCAGCAGCATTAGCGGGGGGTCACAAGAGACCCAGTACTTC. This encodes CASSISGGSQETQYF.

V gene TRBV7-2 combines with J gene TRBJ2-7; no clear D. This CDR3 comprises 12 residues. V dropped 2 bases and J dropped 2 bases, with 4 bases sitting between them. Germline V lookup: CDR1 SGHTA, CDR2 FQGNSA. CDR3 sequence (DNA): TGTGCCAGCAGCTTACAGGCCTACGAGCAGTACTTC. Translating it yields CASSLQAYEQYF.

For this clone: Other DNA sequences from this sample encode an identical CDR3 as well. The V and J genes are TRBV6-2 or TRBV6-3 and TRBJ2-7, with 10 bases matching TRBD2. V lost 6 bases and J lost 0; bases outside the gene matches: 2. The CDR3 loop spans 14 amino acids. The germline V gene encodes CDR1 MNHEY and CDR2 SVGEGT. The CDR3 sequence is CASRPSGSSYEQYF. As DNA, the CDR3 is TGTGCCAGCAGACCTAGCGGGAGCTCCTACGAGCAGTACTTC.

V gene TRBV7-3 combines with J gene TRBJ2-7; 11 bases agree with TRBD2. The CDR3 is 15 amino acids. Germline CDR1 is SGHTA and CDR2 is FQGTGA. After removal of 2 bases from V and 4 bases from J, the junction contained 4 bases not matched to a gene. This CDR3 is CASSLGTSGPYEQYF. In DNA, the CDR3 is TGTGCCAGCAGCTTAGGGACTAGCGGTCCTTACGAGCAGTACTTC.

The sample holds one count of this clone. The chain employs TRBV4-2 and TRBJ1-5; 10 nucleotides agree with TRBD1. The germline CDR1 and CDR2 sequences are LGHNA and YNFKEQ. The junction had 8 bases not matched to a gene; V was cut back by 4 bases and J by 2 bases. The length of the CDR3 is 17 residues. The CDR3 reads CASSPVWTGGGNQPQHF. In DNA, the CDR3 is TGTGCCAGCAGCCCAGTTTGGACAGGGGGGGGCAATCAGCCCCAGCATTTT.